These T cell receptor beta chains were read from a single sample in a study of blood T cell repertoires in COVID-19. Repertoires were generated with immunoSEQ multiplex PCR, while TCRdb's copy carries only in-frame clones and drops some. The repertoire holds 170,000 or so clones, 87% seen once, with approximately 12% in the top ten. Sequencing was performed on peripheral blood. The receptors were gathered from a woman in her sixties or seventies with COVID-19, enrolled during active disease. The CDR3 runs from the conserved cysteine through the conserved F or W. A D gene is named only where the DNA matches it firmly. The listing skips clone size in some rows; elsewhere it reads once, few, many or a size class.

j_gene	v_gene	d_gene	abundance	CDR3nt	CDR3aa
TRBJ2-5	TRBV4-3	.	.	TGCGCCAGCAGCCAAGTAGGCGACTCCCGAGAGACCCAGTACTTC	CASSQVGDSRETQYF
TRBJ1-3	TRBV27	TRBD1	.	TGTGCCAGCAGGAACCGGACAGGGGGTCATGGAAACACCATATATTTT	CASRNRTGGHGNTIYF
TRBJ1-2	TRBV28	TRBD1	.	TGTGCCAGCAGTGGCACGGGACAGGGGATTGTCTATGGCTACACCTTC	CASSGTGQGIVYGYTF
TRBJ1-5	TRBV30	TRBD1	.	TGTGCCTGGAGGGGCGAGGGGGCAATGAGCAATCAGCCCCAGCATTTT	CAWRGEGAMSNQPQHF
TRBJ1-1	TRBV19	.	few	TGTGCCACCAGGCGGGGGTCGGCAAACACTGAAGCTTTCTTT	CATRRGSANTEAFF
TRBJ1-2	TRBV11-1	.	.	TGTGCCAGCAGCTCCAGCGGTGGAAACTATGGCTACACCTTC	CASSSSGGNYGYTF
TRBJ1-5	TRBV19	TRBD1	.	TGTGCCAGTAGTATGACGACAGGGCGGAATCAGCCCCAGCATTTT	CASSMTTGRNQPQHF
TRBJ2-7	TRBV28	TRBD1	.	TGTGCCAGCAGTCCGGGGGACAGGGGGATCAACGAGCAGTACTTC	CASSPGDRGINEQYF
TRBJ2-7	TRBV9	TRBD2	.	TGTGCCAGCAGCGTGAAACTTGGCGGGAGGCGTTACGAGCAGTACTTC	CASSVKLGGRRYEQYF
TRBJ1-1	TRBV30	.	.	TGTGCCTGGAGTGATCCGAGGACAAAGAACACTGAAGCTTTCTTT	CAWSDPRTKNTEAFF